This T cell receptor (beta chain) emerged from a study of blood T cell repertoires in COVID-19. Study-level information: T cells, B-cell-depleted T cells, or PBMCs supplied cDNA or gDNA.

V was shortened by 0 bases and J by 3 bases, with 8 bases between the two germline ends. This CDR3 has 13 amino acids. Per germline, CDR1 GTSNPN and CDR2 SVGIG (reference sequence). Profiling relied on immunoSEQ multiplex PCR, and the TCRdb table lists in-frame clones only, not all of them. The sample records 150,000 to 200,000 clones, roughly three quarters being singletons. The TCR sequence derives from a woman in her 50s with active or convalescent COVID-19. The sample comprised peripheral blood. V and J are TRBV30 and TRBJ1-2; D gene uncertain. The CDR3 DNA is TGTGCCTGGAGTGTGAGCCACGACTATGGCTACACCTTC. Its protein product is CAWSVSHDYGYTF.